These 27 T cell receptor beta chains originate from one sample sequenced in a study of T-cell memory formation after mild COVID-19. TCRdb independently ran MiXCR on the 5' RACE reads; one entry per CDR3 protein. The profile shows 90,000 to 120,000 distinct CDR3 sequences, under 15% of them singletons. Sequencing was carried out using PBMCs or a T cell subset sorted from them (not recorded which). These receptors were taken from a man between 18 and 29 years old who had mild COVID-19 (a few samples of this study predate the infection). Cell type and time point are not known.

The CDR3 here is CASHPVDMDIQYF. CDR3 DNA: TGTGCCAGCCATCCTGTGGACATGGACATTCAGTACTTC. The chain carries TRBV6-6 and TRBJ2-4, with D possibly matching TRBD1 (5 bases). The CDR3 is 13 residues long. The V gene's germline CDR1 is MNHNY and CDR2 SVGAGI (reference sequence). Trimming removed 8 bases at V and 8 bases at J, with 16 bases between.

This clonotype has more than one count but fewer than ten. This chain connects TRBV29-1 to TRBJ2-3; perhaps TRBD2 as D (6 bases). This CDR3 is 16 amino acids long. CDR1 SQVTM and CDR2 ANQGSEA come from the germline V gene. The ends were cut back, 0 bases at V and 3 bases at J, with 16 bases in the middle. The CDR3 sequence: CSVEDWGGVATDTQYF. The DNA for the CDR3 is TGCAGCGTTGAAGATTGGGGAGGAGTGGCGACAGATACGCAGTATTTT.

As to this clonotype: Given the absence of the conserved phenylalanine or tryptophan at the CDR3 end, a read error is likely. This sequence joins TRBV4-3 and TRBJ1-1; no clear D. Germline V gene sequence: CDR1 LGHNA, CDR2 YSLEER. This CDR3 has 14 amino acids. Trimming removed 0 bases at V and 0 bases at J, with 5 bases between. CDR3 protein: CASSQEDLNTEAFL. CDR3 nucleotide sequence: TGCGCCAGCAGCCAAGAGGACCTGAACACTGAAGCTTTCCTT.

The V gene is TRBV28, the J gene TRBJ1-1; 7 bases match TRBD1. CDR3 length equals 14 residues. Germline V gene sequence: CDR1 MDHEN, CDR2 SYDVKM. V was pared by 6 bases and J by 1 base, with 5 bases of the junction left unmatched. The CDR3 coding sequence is TGTGCCAGCAGCAGGGACAGATGGAACACTGAAGCTTTCTTT. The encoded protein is CASSRDRWNTEAFF.

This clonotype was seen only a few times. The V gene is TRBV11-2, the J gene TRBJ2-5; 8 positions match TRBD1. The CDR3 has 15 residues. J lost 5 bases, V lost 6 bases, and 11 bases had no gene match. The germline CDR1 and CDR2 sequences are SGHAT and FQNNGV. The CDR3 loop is CASSLYRGFMETQYF. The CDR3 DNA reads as TGTGCCAGCAGTTTGTACAGGGGGTTTATGGAGACCCAGTACTTC.

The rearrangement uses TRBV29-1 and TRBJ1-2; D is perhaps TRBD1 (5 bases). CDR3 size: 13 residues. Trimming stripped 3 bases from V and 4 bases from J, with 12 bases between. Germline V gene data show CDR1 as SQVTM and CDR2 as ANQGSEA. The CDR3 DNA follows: TGCAGCGTTGAGGGGGGGTCTACCTATGGCTACACCTTC. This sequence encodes CSVEGGSTYGYTF.

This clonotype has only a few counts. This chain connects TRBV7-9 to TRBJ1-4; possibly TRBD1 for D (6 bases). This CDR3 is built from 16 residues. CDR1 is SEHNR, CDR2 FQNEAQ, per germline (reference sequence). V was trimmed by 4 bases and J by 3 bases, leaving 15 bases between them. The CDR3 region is CASSSTPGHSNEKLFF. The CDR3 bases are TGTGCCAGCAGCTCGACCCCGGGACACTCTAATGAAAAACTGTTTTTT.

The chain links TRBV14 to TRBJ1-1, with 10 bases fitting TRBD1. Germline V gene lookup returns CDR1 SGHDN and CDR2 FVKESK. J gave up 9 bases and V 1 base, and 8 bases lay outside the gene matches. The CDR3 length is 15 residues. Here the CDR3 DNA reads TGTGCCAGCAGCCAAGGTGTCGGACAGGGGGTAAAAGCTTTCTTT. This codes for CASSQGVGQGVKAFF.

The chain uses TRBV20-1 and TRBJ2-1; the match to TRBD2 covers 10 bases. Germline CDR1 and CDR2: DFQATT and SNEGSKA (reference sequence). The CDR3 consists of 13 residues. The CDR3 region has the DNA TGCAGCGGAAATAGCGGGGGGCACGATGAGCAGTTCTTC. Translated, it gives CSGNSGGHDEQFF.

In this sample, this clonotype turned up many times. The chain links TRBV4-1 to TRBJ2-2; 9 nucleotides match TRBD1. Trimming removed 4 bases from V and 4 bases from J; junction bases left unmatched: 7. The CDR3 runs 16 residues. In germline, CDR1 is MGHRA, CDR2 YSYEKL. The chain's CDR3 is CASSPSGTGLTGELFF. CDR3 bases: TGCGCCAGCAGCCCGTCGGGGACAGGGCTCACCGGGGAGCTGTTTTTT.

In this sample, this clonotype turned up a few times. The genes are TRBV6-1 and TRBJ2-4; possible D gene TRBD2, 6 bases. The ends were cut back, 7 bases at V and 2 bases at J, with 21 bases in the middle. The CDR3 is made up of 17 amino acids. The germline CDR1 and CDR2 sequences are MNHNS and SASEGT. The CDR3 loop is CASTIYGTPNSKNIQYF. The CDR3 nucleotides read TGTGCCAGCACCATATACGGGACTCCAAATTCCAAAAACATTCAGTACTTC.

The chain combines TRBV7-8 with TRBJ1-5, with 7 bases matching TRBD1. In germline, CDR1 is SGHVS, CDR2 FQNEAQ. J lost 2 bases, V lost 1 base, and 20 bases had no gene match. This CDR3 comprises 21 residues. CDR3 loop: CASSLVGSGQPADWGNQPQHF. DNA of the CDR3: TGTGCCAGCAGCTTAGTTGGTTCGGGACAGCCGGCTGATTGGGGCAATCAGCCCCAGCATTTT.

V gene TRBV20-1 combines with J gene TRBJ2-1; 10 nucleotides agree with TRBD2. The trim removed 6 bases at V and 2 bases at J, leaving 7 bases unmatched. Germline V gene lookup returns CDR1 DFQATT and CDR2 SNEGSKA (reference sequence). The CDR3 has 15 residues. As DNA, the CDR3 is TGCAGTGCCGGTAATCTAGCGGGGGCCTACAATGAGCAGTTCTTC. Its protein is CSAGNLAGAYNEQFF.

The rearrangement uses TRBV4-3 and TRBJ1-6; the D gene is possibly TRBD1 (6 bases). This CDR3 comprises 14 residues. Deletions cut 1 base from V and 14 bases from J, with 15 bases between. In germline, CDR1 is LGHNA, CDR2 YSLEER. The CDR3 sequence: CASSQGRHAGALHF. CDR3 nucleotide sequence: TGCGCCAGCAGCCAAGGTCGACATGCAGGGGCCCTCCACTTT.

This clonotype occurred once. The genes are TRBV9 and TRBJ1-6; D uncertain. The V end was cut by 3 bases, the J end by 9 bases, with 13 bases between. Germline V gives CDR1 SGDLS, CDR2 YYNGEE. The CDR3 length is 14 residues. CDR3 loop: CASSGRGYLSPLHF. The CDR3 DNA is TGTGCCAGCAGCGGAAGAGGATACCTTTCACCCCTCCACTTT.

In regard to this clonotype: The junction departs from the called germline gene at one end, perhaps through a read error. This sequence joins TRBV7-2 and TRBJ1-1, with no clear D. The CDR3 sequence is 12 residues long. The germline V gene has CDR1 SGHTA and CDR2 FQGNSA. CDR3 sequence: CAGSVGRTEAFF. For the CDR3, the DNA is TGTGCCGGCAGTGTAGGTCGGACTGAAGCTTTCTTT.

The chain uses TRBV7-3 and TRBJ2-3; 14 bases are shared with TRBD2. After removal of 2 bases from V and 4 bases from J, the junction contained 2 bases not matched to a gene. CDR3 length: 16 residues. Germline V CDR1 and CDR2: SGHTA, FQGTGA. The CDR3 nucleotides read TGTGCCAGCAGCTTAGGACTAGCGGGGGGATCAGATACGCAGTATTTT. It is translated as CASSLGLAGGSDTQYF.

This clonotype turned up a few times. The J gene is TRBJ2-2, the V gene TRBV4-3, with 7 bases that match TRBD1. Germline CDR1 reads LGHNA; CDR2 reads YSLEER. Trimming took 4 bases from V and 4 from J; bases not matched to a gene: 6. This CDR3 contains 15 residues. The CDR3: CASSRARDSTGELFF. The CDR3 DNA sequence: TGCGCCAGCAGCCGCGCTCGGGACAGCACCGGGGAGCTGTTTTTT.

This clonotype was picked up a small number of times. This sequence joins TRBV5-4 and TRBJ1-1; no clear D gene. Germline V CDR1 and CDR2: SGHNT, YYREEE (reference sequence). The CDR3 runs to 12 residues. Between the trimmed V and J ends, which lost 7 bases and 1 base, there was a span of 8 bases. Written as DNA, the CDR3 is TGTGCCAGCGCAGCCGGGAACACTGAAGCTTTCTTT. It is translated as CASAAGNTEAFF.

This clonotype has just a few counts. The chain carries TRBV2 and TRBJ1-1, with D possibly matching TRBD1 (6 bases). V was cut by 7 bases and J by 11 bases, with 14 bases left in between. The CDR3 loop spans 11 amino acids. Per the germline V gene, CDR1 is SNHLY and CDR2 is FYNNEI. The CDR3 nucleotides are TGTGCCAGCATAAGGGGGGTGTGGGCTTTCTTT. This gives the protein CASIRGVWAFF.

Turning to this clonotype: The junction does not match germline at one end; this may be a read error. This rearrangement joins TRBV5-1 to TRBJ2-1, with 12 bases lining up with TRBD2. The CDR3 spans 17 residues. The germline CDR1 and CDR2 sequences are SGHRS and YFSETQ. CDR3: CASSPRTSGIFYDEQFF. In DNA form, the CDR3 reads TGCGCCAGCAGCCCTCGGACTAGCGGGATCTTCTACGATGAGCAGTTCTTC. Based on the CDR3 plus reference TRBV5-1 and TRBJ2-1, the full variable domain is KAGVTQTPRYLIKTRGQQVTLSCSPISGHRSVSWYQQTPGQGLQFLFEYFSETQRNKGNFPGRFSGRQFSNSRSEMNVSTLELGDSALYLCASSPRTSGIFYDEQFFGPGTRLTVL.

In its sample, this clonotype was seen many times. The CDR3 reads CASSFGLAGIQETQYF. CDR3 bases: TGTGCCAGCAGCTTCGGACTAGCGGGGATACAAGAGACCCAGTACTTC. This chain links TRBV7-9 with TRBJ2-5; TRBD2 matches 12 bases. The CDR3 spans 16 residues. Trimming cost V 3 bases and J 2 bases; bases outside gene matches: 4. CDR1 and CDR2 (germline): SEHNR, FQNEAQ (reference sequence).

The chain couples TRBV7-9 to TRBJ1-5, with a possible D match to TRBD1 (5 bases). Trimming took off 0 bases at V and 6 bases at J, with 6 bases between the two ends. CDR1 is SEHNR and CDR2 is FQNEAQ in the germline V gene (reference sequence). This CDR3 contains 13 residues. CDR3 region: CASSLAGGQPQHF. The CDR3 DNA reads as TGTGCCAGCAGCTTAGCGGGGGGTCAGCCCCAGCATTTT.

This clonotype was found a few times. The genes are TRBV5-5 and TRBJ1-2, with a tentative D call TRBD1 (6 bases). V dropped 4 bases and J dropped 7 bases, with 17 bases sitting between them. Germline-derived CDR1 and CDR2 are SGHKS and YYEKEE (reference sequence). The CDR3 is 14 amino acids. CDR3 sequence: CASSPRGGGAGYTF. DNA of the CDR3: TGTGCCAGCAGCCCGAGGGGCGGGGGCGCTGGCTACACCTTC.

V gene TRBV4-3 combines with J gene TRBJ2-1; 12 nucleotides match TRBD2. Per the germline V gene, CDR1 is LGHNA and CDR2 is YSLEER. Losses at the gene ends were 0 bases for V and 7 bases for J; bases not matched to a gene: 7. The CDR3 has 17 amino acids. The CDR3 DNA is TGCGCCAGCAGCCAAGATGATGCACTAGCGGGGGGTAATGAGCAGTTCTTC. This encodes CASSQDDALAGGNEQFF.

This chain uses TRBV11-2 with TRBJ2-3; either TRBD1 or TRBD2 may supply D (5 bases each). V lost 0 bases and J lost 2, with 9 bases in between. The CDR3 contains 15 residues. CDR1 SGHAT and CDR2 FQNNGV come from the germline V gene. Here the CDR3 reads CASSLDLGDTDTQYF. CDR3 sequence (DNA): TGTGCCAGCAGCTTAGATCTGGGGGACACAGATACGCAGTATTTT.

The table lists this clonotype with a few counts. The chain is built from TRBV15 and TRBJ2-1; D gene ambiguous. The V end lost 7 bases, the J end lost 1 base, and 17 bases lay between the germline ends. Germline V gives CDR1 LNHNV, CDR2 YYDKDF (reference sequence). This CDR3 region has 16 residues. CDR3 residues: CATTHGPSLSYNEQFF. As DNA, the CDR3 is TGTGCCACCACCCATGGGCCGTCTCTATCCTACAATGAGCAGTTCTTC.